The 21 T cell receptor beta chains listed next were all sequenced from one sample in a study of cytomegalovirus exposure and HLA in healthy donors. PCR used 60 Vbeta primers and 13 Jbeta primers. The table came from immunoSEQ multiplex PCR; TCRdb's copy has only in-frame clones and leaves some out. The data contain about 120,000 clones, 82% of them singletons. Sequencing was done on a sample of PBMCs. These receptors all stem from a woman under 30 in good health and CMV-seronegative.

The V gene is TRBV4-1, the J gene TRBJ1-4; a possible D gene is TRBD1 (5 bases). Trimming took 0 bases from V and 5 from J, leaving 13 bases between them. This CDR3 has 16 residues. Germline CDR1 reads MGHRA; CDR2 reads YSYEKL. CDR3 loop: CASSQDKDRPNEKLFF. The CDR3 DNA follows: TGCGCCAGCAGCCAAGATAAAGACAGACCAAATGAAAAACTGTTTTTT.

Notes on this clone: One junction end does not reproduce the germline sequence, and a read error may be involved. The chain employs TRBV7-7 and TRBJ2-3, with 8 bases matching TRBD2. Germline lookup yields CDR1 SSHAT and CDR2 FNYEAQ (reference sequence). This CDR3 comprises 14 residues. The CDR3 protein is CASSPGLATDTQYF. As DNA, the CDR3 is TGTGCTAGCAGCCCCGGACTAGCCACAGATACGCAGTATTTT.

The chain employs TRBV7-9 and TRBJ1-5; D unresolved. There are 12 residues in the CDR3. The V gene lost 5 bases and the J gene lost 7 bases, with 9 bases spanning the gap. CDR1 and CDR2 from the germline V gene are SEHNR and FQNEAQ (reference sequence). For the CDR3, the DNA is TGTGCCAGCAGCGAGGGAGGCCAGCCCCAGCATTTT. It translates to CASSEGGQPQHF.

The gene calls are TRBV6-5 and TRBJ1-2, with a weak D call TRBD1 (5 bases). This CDR3 region has 15 residues. Germline CDR1 and CDR2: MNHEY and SVGAGI. Between the trimmed V and J ends, which lost 6 bases and 5 bases, there was a span of 19 bases. CDR3 residues: CASRKEGSAEYGYTF. For the CDR3, the DNA is TGTGCCAGCAGAAAGGAGGGGAGCGCGGAGTATGGCTACACCTTC.

The chain is built from TRBV11-2 and TRBJ2-7; D possibly corresponds to TRBD1 (6 bases). V was cut by 5 bases and J by 7 bases, with 18 bases left in between. The CDR3 sequence is 14 residues long. Germline V gene data show CDR1 as SGHAT and CDR2 as FQNNGV. Written as DNA, the CDR3 is TGTGCCAGCAGCCAGGACAGAGGCCCCAGGGAGCAGTACTTC. Its translation: CASSQDRGPREQYF.

This chain connects TRBV2 to TRBJ2-5, with 7 bases aligning to TRBD1. This CDR3 comprises 13 residues. V trimming: 5 bases; J trimming: 4 bases; junction bases outside the gene matches: 4. Germline values: CDR1 SNHLY, CDR2 FYNNEI. CDR3 DNA sequence: TGTGCCAGCAGTCCAGGGGGTTCAGAGACCCAGTACTTC. This codes for CASSPGGSETQYF.

V usage is TRBV7-8 and J usage is TRBJ2-1; 10 positions agree with TRBD2. The trim removed 2 bases at V and 3 bases at J, leaving 10 bases unmatched. The CDR3 is 18 amino acids. CDR1 is SGHVS, CDR2 FQNEAQ, per germline. The CDR3 is CASSLRNLRTSGYNEQFF. CDR3 nucleotide sequence: TGTGCCAGCAGCTTAAGGAATTTACGGACTAGCGGCTACAATGAGCAGTTCTTC.

The chain is built from TRBV14 and TRBJ2-7, with 10 bases fitting TRBD2. CDR1 is SGHDN, CDR2 FVKESK, per germline. The V segment lost 1 base and the J segment 2 bases; nucleotides outside the gene matches: 2. CDR3 length: 15 amino acids. The CDR3 spells CASSQGLAGAYEQYF. As DNA, the CDR3 is TGTGCCAGCAGCCAAGGTCTAGCGGGGGCCTACGAGCAGTACTTC.

The V gene is TRBV2, the J gene TRBJ1-5, with TRBD1 identical over 11 bases. V was pared by 7 bases and J by 5 bases, with 16 bases of the junction left unmatched. CDR3 length equals 18 residues. CDR1 is SNHLY and CDR2 is FYNNEI in the germline V gene. The CDR3 region has the DNA TGTGCCAGCACCTTGGACAGGGGGCTCCCCAGTGAGGATCAGCCCCAGCATTTT. Protein sequence: CASTLDRGLPSEDQPQHF.

The chain combines TRBV4-2 with TRBJ2-7, with TRBD2 identical over 9 bases. Germline V gene data show CDR1 as LGHNA and CDR2 as YNFKEQ. V lost 3 bases, J lost 3 bases, and 12 bases stayed unmatched. The CDR3 contains 17 residues. CDR3 protein: CASSHRTSDLVRYEQYF. CDR3 nucleotide sequence: TGTGCCAGCAGCCATAGGACTAGCGACCTGGTTCGCTACGAGCAGTACTTC.

This clone was found once. The chain uses TRBV6-5 and TRBJ1-1; D uncertain. The V gene lost 2 bases and the J gene lost 4 bases, with 8 bases spanning the gap. The CDR3 contains 13 residues. The germline V gene encodes CDR1 MNHEY and CDR2 SVGAGI. The CDR3 DNA reads as TGTGCCAGCAGTTACCTCGAGGGCACTGAAGCTTTCTTT. Protein product: CASSYLEGTEAFF.

This chain links TRBV19 with TRBJ2-5, with a weak D call TRBD2 (6 bases). CDR1 is LNHDA and CDR2 is SQIVND in the germline V gene (reference sequence). The CDR3 sequence is 12 residues long. V lost 5 bases and J lost 11, with 15 bases in between. CDR3 loop: CASSGTAAGQYF. The CDR3 DNA sequence: TGTGCCAGTAGTGGAACGGCGGCGGGGCAGTACTTC. Together with reference TRBV19 and TRBJ2-5, the CDR3 gives the full variable domain: DGGITQSPKYLFRKEGQNVTLSCEQNLNHDAMYWYRQDPGQGLRLIYYSQIVNDFQKGDIAEGYSVSREKKESFPLTVTSAQKNPTAFYLCASSGTAAGQYFGPGTRLLVL.

The chain couples TRBV27 to TRBJ2-3, with 8 bases aligning to TRBD1. CDR3 length equals 19 residues. The V gene's germline CDR1 is MNHEY and CDR2 SMNVEV (reference sequence). The ends lost 1 base at V and 5 bases at J; junction bases unmatched: 17. In nucleotides, the CDR3 is TGTGCCAGCAGTTTATTCCACACGAATGGACAGGGAGATGGAGATACGCAGTATTTT. It specifies CASSLFHTNGQGDGDTQYF.

This chain joins TRBV6-6 and TRBJ2-1, with 8 nucleotides matching TRBD2. The CDR3 is 15 amino acids. Unmatched junction bases numbered 11, after V lost 7 bases and J lost 6 bases. Germline V CDR1 and CDR2: MNHNY, SVGAGI (reference sequence). CDR3 loop: CASTSIPGGTNEQFF. The DNA of the CDR3 is TGTGCCAGCACCTCCATCCCGGGGGGGACCAATGAGCAGTTCTTC.

J is TRBJ1-2 and V is TRBV6-5, with a weak D call TRBD1 (6 bases). Trimming shortened V by 6 bases and J by 2 bases, and 16 bases separated the two germline ends. The CDR3 extends over 15 amino acids. The V gene's germline CDR1 is MNHEY and CDR2 SVGAGI. CDR3 sequence: CASSKSRDTNYGYTF. CDR3 nucleotides: TGTGCCAGCAGCAAGAGCCGGGACACCAACTATGGCTACACCTTC.

V usage is TRBV15 and J usage is TRBJ2-1; 8 bases fit TRBD2. V was clipped by 6 bases and J by 8 bases; unmatched bases: 9. Germline V gene lookup returns CDR1 LNHNV and CDR2 YYDKDF (reference sequence). The length of the CDR3 is 14 residues. The CDR3 here is CATSPGLAQDEQFF. In DNA form, the CDR3 reads TGTGCCACCAGTCCCGGACTAGCTCAGGATGAGCAGTTCTTC.

This clone occurred once. This chain connects TRBV6-5 to TRBJ1-2, with 9 positions matching TRBD1. Germline-derived CDR1 and CDR2 are MNHEY and SVGAGI. The CDR3 extends over 13 amino acids. Losses at the gene ends were 5 bases for V and 8 bases for J; bases not matched to a gene: 6. In DNA, the CDR3 is TGTGCCAGCAGTACAGGGGGCAGGGGGGGCTACACCTTC. Residues: CASSTGGRGGYTF.

V usage is TRBV2 and J usage is TRBJ1-3; D remains ambiguous. This CDR3 has 18 residues. The germline V gene has CDR1 SNHLY and CDR2 FYNNEI. V dropped 7 bases and J dropped 0 bases, with 22 bases sitting between them. CDR3 coding DNA: TGTGCCAGCAAACCTAAAGGATTGGGCCTAAGCTCTGGAAACACCATATATTTT. Translation: CASKPKGLGLSSGNTIYF.

The V call is TRBV6-5, the J call TRBJ1-1; TRBD1 aligns across 10 bases. Trimming removed 0 bases from V and 1 base from J; junction bases left unmatched: 2. This CDR3 has 16 amino acids. Germline V gene sequence: CDR1 MNHEY, CDR2 SVGAGI. The CDR3 region has the DNA TGTGCCAGCAGTTACTCGACAGGGGGCACGAACACTGAAGCTTTCTTT. Translating gives CASSYSTGGTNTEAFF.

The chain links TRBV7-9 to TRBJ1-2; no clear D gene. Germline V CDR1 and CDR2: SEHNR, FQNEAQ (reference sequence). Trimming stripped 0 bases from V and 3 bases from J, with 5 bases between. CDR3 length equals 13 residues. The CDR3 DNA sequence: TGTGCCAGCAGCTTAGCCGAGGACTATGGCTACACCTTC. It encodes CASSLAEDYGYTF.

The genes are TRBV5-5 and TRBJ1-1, with a weak D call TRBD1 (6 bases). Trimming took off 4 bases at V and 4 bases at J, with 17 bases between the two ends. Germline assignment: CDR1 SGHKS and CDR2 YYEKEE (reference sequence). The CDR3 is 15 residues long. The CDR3 region has the DNA TGTGCCAGCAGCGAGACCAGGGGTATAGGCACTGAAGCTTTCTTT. Amino acids: CASSETRGIGTEAFF.